The sequence of this T cell receptor (beta chain) was determined in a study of blood T cell repertoires in COVID-19. Original methodology: By means of reference gene primer amplification, nucleated cell counts were estimated. Here immunoSEQ multiplex PCR was the method, and the copy in TCRdb shows in-frame clones only, minus some. V, J and clone size are taken as reported in that table, and D and trimming were inferred from the DNA itself. The table records 180,000 or so clones, around 85% of them present only once. The CDR3 is 16 residues long. CDR1 and CDR2 (germline): SGHTA, FQGNSA. V was trimmed by 1 base and J by 0 bases, leaving 10 bases between them.

The specimen was peripheral blood. The chain joins TRBV7-2 to TRBJ1-3; a possible D gene is TRBD1 (6 bases). The clonotype was recovered from an elderly woman with acute or convalescent COVID-19. The CDR3 DNA reads TGTGCCAGCAGCTTAGGGGGGCTCCGCTCTGGAAACACCATATATTTT. It translates to CASSLGGLRSGNTIYF.